These 3 T cell receptor beta chains were sequenced from one sample in a study of siplizumab effects on memory and regulatory T cells. Sequencing used immunoSEQ multiplex PCR; TCRdb keeps in-frame clones, though not all of them. Among about 120,000 clones listed, 90% to 95% were seen once. Sequencing was carried out using non-Treg CD4+ T cells sorted from blood. These receptors came from a human donor in good health.

The chain is built from TRBV29-1 and TRBJ2-3; D call uncertain. This CDR3 contains 14 residues. With 4 bases removed from V and 0 bases from J, the gap between germline ends came to 11 bases. CDR1 is SQVTM, CDR2 ANQGSEA, per germline. DNA of the CDR3: TGCAGCGTTGGAACGCGCCTAAGCACAGATACGCAGTATTTT. It translates to CSVGTRLSTDTQYF.

The chain uses TRBV28 and TRBJ2-3; 8 bases are a match to TRBD2. V lost 3 bases, J lost 3 bases, and 11 bases stayed unmatched. The CDR3 runs 17 residues. Germline V CDR1 and CDR2: MDHEN, SYDVKM. The CDR3 coding sequence is TGTGCCAGCAGTTTCGGGTCACTAGCGGCACTAACAGATACGCAGTATTTT. It encodes CASSFGSLAALTDTQYF.

The chain uses TRBV27 and TRBJ2-7, with a weak D call TRBD2 (6 bases). The V gene's germline CDR1 is MNHEY and CDR2 SMNVEV (reference sequence). The V and J ends lost 5 bases and 0 bases respectively, with 14 bases between them. The CDR3 runs to 15 residues. In nucleotides, the CDR3 is TGTGCCAGCAGTCCTCGGGGTAGCGGCTCCTACGAGCAGTACTTC. Its protein product is CASSPRGSGSYEQYF.